Each of the 2 T cell receptor beta chains below was sequenced from the same sample in a study of sequential checkpoint blockade in melanoma. Specified treatment: randomized to nivolumab then ipilimumab (arm A) or the reverse (arm B). Profiled with immunoSEQ multiplex PCR; TCRdb holds only in-frame clones, not every one. This table holds approximately 12,000 clones, over 60% found once. Sequencing used CD8+ T cells sorted from blood (inferred from file names), obtained from a patient given nivolumab and ipilimumab in sequence. The receptors come from a human donor with melanoma.

This sequence joins TRBV27 and TRBJ2-5; D uncertain. Germline lookup yields CDR1 MNHEY and CDR2 SMNVEV (reference sequence). Trimming cost V 1 base and J 4 bases, with 4 bases left between them. CDR3 length equals 12 residues. The CDR3 loop is CASSLFGETQYF. The DNA for the CDR3 is TGTGCCAGCAGTTTATTCGGAGAGACCCAGTACTTC.

This chain joins TRBV5-3 and TRBJ2-5; tentatively, D is TRBD2 (5 bases). TRBV5-3 is marked as an open reading frame, function uncertain. The CDR3 has 14 residues. The ends were cut back, 8 bases at V and 5 bases at J, with 19 bases in the middle. CDR3 region: CASSQAAPGETQYF. The CDR3 bases are TGTGCCAGCAGCCAAGCCGCCCCGGGGGAGACCCAGTACTTC.